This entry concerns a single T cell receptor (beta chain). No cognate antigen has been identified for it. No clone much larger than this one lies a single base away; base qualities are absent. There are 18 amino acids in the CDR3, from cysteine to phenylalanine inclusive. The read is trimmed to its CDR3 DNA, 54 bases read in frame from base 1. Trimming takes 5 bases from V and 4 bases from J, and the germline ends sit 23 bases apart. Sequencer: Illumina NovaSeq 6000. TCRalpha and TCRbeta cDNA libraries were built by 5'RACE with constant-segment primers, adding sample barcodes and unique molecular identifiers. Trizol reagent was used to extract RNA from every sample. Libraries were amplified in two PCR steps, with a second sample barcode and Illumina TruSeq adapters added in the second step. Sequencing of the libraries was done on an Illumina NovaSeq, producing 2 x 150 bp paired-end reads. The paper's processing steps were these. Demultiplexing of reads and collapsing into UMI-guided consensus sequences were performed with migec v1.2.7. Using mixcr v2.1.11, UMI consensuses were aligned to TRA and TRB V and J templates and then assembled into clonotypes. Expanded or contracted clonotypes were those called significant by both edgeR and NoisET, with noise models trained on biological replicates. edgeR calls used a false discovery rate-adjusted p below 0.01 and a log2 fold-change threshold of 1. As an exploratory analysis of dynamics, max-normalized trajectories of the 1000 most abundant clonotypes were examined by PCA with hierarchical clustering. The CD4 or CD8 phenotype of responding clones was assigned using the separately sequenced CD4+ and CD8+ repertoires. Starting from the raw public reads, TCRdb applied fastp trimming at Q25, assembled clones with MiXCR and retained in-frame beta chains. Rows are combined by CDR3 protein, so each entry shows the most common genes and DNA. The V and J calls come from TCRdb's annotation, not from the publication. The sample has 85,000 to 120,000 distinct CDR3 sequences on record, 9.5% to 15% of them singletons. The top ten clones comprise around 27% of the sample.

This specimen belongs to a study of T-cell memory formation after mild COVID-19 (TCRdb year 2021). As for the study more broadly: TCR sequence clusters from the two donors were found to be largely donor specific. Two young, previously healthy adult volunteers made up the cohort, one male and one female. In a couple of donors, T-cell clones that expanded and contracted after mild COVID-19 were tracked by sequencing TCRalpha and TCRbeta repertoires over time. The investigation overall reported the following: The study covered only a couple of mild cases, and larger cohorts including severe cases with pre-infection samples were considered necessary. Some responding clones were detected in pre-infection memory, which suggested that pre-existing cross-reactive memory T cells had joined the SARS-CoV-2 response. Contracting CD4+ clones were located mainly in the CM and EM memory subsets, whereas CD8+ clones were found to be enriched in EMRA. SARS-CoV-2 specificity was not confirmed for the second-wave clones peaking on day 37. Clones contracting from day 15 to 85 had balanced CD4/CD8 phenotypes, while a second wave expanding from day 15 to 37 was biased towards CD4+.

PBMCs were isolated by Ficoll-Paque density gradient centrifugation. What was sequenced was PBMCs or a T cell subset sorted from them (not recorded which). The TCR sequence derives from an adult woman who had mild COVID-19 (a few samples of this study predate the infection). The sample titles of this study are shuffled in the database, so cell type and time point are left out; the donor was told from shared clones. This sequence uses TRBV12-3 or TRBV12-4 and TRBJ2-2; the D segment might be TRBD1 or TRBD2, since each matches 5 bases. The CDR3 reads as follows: CASSHDPRGGSGTGELFF. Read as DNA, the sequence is TGTGCCAGCAGTCACGACCCTCGGGGCGGCTCGGGCACCGGGGAGCTGTTTTTT.